The 16 T cell receptor beta chains listed next were all sequenced from one sample in a study of T cell responses to AZD1222 COVID-19 vaccine. This table comes from immunoSEQ multiplex PCR, and its TCRdb copy is limited to in-frame clones, with some not included. The table lists 75,000 to 100,000 clones, more than 70% of them singletons, with over 2.5% in the top ten. This specimen was peripheral blood, taken on day 0 of AZD1222 vaccination. The receptor set was obtained from an adult in good health.

The chain is built from TRBV27 and TRBJ2-2, with D tentatively TRBD2 (5 bases). V lost 3 bases and J lost 3, with 14 bases in between. CDR3 size: 16 residues. CDR1 is MNHEY, CDR2 SMNVEV, per germline (reference sequence). CDR3 DNA: TGTGCCAGCAGTTTTGGTGAGGGCGGGTACACCGGGGAGCTGTTTTTT. This encodes CASSFGEGGYTGELFF.

The chain is built from TRBV5-4 and TRBJ1-2; tentatively, D is TRBD1 (6 bases). Between the trimmed V and J ends, which lost 5 bases and 4 bases, there was a span of 15 bases. The CDR3 consists of 14 residues. Germline lookup yields CDR1 SGHNT and CDR2 YYREEE (reference sequence). The CDR3 DNA sequence: TGTGCCAGCAGGGACTGGACAGCCTTCTATGGCTACACCTTC. The encoded protein is CASRDWTAFYGYTF.

The chain links TRBV5-1 to TRBJ2-5; the D is unclear. The CDR3 length is 14 residues. In germline, CDR1 is SGHRS, CDR2 YFSETQ. V shed 0 bases and J shed 1 base, with 7 bases lying between them. CDR3 in DNA: TGCGCCAGCAGCTTGGAGTCGGGCCAAGAGACCCAGTACTTC. Encoded protein: CASSLESGQETQYF.

V is TRBV7-2 and J is TRBJ2-6; TRBD1 aligns across 9 bases. Looked up from germline, CDR1 is SGHTA and CDR2 is FQGNSA. The CDR3 is 16 residues long. V shed 5 bases and J 3 bases; nucleotides not matched to a gene: 5. The CDR3 DNA follows: TGTGCCAGCAGCGCACAGGGGGCTTTTGGGGCCAACGTCCTGACTTTC. This encodes CASSAQGAFGANVLTF.

V is TRBV3-1 (or the pseudogene TRBV3-2) and J is TRBJ2-5; possible D gene TRBD2, 7 bases. This CDR3 contains 15 residues. In germline, CDR1 is LGHDT, CDR2 YNNKEL (reference sequence). Trimming cost V 4 bases and J 5 bases, with 17 bases left between them. In nucleotides, the CDR3 is TGTGCCAGCAGCCCCCGCGGGGGCCGGGGGGAGACCCAGTACTTC. It codes for CASSPRGGRGETQYF.

On this clone itself: Its ends do not fully match the called genes, so a read error is possible. This chain joins TRBV7-7 and TRBJ1-1; D might be TRBD1 (6 bases). The germline V gene encodes CDR1 SSHAT and CDR2 FNYEAQ (reference sequence). The CDR3 covers 15 residues. The CDR3 nucleotides are TGTGCTAGCACCGGCGGGGGCAACCCGAACACTGAAGCTTTCTTT. Translated: CASTGGGNPNTEAFF. The whole variable domain, filled in from reference TRBV7-7 and TRBJ1-1, reads GAGVSQSPRYKVTKRGQDVTLRCDPISSHATLYWYQQALGQGPEFLTYFNYEAQPDKSGLPSDRFSAERPEGSISTLTIQRTEQRDSAMYRCASTGGGNPNTEAFFGQGTRLTVV.

V gene TRBV28 combines with J gene TRBJ2-1, with TRBD2 matching 9 bases. Germline V lookup: CDR1 MDHEN, CDR2 SYDVKM. The CDR3 covers 14 residues. Trimming removed 8 bases from V and 3 bases from J; junction bases left unmatched: 5. CDR3 in amino acids: CASRAGGFYNEQFF. CDR3 DNA sequence: TGTGCCAGCCGAGCGGGGGGCTTCTACAATGAGCAGTTCTTC.

This rearrangement joins TRBV15 to TRBJ1-5; D unclear. The CDR3 runs 17 residues. The germline V gene has CDR1 LNHNV and CDR2 YYDKDF (reference sequence). The V end was cut by 0 bases, the J end by 0 bases, with 12 bases between. The CDR3 DNA sequence: TGTGCCACCAGCAGAGATACCCCGGACGGTAGCAATCAGCCCCAGCATTTT. It yields the protein CATSRDTPDGSNQPQHF.

The chain is built from TRBV2 and TRBJ1-2; D is possibly TRBD1 (6 bases). Germline V gene data show CDR1 as SNHLY and CDR2 as FYNNEI. CDR3 length: 13 amino acids. The germline V and J ends were trimmed by 5 bases and 5 bases, with 12 bases remaining between them. CDR3 coding DNA: TGTGCCAGCAGTCAGGACAGCACTTATGGCTACACCTTC. Its translation is CASSQDSTYGYTF. Together with reference TRBV2 and TRBJ1-2, the CDR3 gives the full variable domain: EPEVTQTPSHQVTQMGQEVILRCVPISNHLYFYWYRQILGQKVEFLVSFYNNEISEKSEIFDDQFSVERPDGSNFTLKIRSTKLEDSAMYFCASSQDSTYGYTFGSGTRLTVV.

This chain uses TRBV7-8 with TRBJ2-7; 7 bases are shared with TRBD1. This CDR3 region has 14 residues. The J segment lost 3 bases and the V segment lost 2 bases, leaving 4 bases of the junction unmatched. Germline values: CDR1 SGHVS, CDR2 FQNEAQ. The CDR3 loop is CASSLRDSFYEQYF. CDR3 DNA: TGTGCCAGCAGCTTAAGGGACAGTTTCTACGAGCAGTACTTC.

This chain uses TRBV9 with TRBJ1-1, with unresolved D. V shed 0 bases and J shed 3 bases, with 9 bases lying between them. This CDR3 has 14 residues. Germline CDR1 reads SGDLS; CDR2 reads YYNGEE. CDR3 sequence (DNA): TGTGCCAGCAGCGTAGCTGATCAGTACACTGAAGCTTTCTTT. Residues: CASSVADQYTEAFF.

The V call is TRBV3-1 (or the pseudogene TRBV3-2), the J call TRBJ1-2; D unclear. This CDR3 is built from 13 residues. CDR1 is LGHDT and CDR2 is YNNKEL in the germline V gene (reference sequence). V was pared by 4 bases and J by 0 bases, with 6 bases between. The CDR3 region is CASSLRANYGYTF. The CDR3 DNA reads as TGTGCCAGCAGCCTCAGAGCTAACTATGGCTACACCTTC.

The chain joins TRBV6-5 to TRBJ2-1; 8 nucleotides line up with TRBD1. The V gene end was trimmed by 6 bases and the J gene end by 2 bases; junction bases not matched to a gene: 6. The CDR3 length is 15 residues. Germline V gives CDR1 MNHEY, CDR2 SVGAGI. Here the CDR3 DNA reads TGTGCCAGCAGCATATACAGGGGGACCTACAATGAGCAGTTCTTC. Protein: CASSIYRGTYNEQFF.

V is TRBV19 and J is TRBJ1-4; D is possibly TRBD1 (5 bases). The CDR3 contains 16 residues. The ends were cut back, 3 bases at V and 2 bases at J, with 13 bases in the middle. Germline assignment: CDR1 LNHDA and CDR2 SQIVND (reference sequence). CDR3: CASSIGQGRTNEKLFF. DNA of the CDR3: TGTGCCAGTAGTATTGGCCAGGGCCGCACTAATGAAAAACTGTTTTTT. Combining the CDR3 with reference TRBV19 and TRBJ1-4 gives the whole variable domain DGGITQSPKYLFRKEGQNVTLSCEQNLNHDAMYWYRQDPGQGLRLIYYSQIVNDFQKGDIAEGYSVSREKKESFPLTVTSAQKNPTAFYLCASSIGQGRTNEKLFFGSGTQLSVL.

The V call is TRBV6-1, the J call TRBJ1-5; no clear D. Germline CDR1 and CDR2: MNHNS and SASEGT. V was trimmed by 3 bases and J by 11 bases, leaving 8 bases between them. The CDR3 has 11 amino acids. The CDR3 bases are TGTGCCAGCAGTGATACGAGGACCCAGCATTTT. Translated, it gives CASSDTRTQHF.

Only a few counts were recorded for this clone. The chain uses TRBV9 and TRBJ1-1; 7 positions match TRBD1. The CDR3 covers 15 residues. CDR1 SGDLS and CDR2 YYNGEE come from the germline V gene. V was clipped by 0 bases and J by 4 bases; unmatched bases: 6. CDR3 DNA: TGTGCCAGCAGCGTAGATACAGGGGCCTTCACTGAAGCTTTCTTT. Encoded protein: CASSVDTGAFTEAFF.